This T cell receptor beta chain was observed in a study of cytomegalovirus exposure and HLA in healthy donors. Study observations and caveats: TCR beta V- and J-gene trimming was later associated with a missense DCLRE1C variant. According to reports, the classifier identified cytomegalovirus status with high specificity and sensitivity.

This CDR3 is 23 amino acids long. From germline, CDR1 is LGHNT and CDR2 FRNRAP. For this clone: The antigen is unknown. The junction does not match germline at one end; this may be a read error.

Whereas donors were nominally healthy upon sampling, unrecorded immune exposures were probable. PCR was performed using 60 Vbeta and 13 Jbeta primers. Some clones are missing from TCRdb's copy, which holds only in-frame ones; the method was immunoSEQ multiplex PCR. This repertoire shows about 180,000 clones, about 86% found once; its top ten account for 2% to 2.5%. The sequenced material came from PBMCs. This receptor was identified in a woman under 40 in good health and CMV-seronegative. V is TRBV12-5 and J is TRBJ2-6, with 8 bases lining up with TRBD1. The CDR3 DNA sequence: TGTGCTAGTGGTTTGGTAGCCCCCCCGGACAGGGCAGTTACGGTCTCTGGGGCCAACGGCCTGACTTTC. It yields the protein CASGLVAPPDRAVTVSGANGLTF.